This T cell receptor (beta chain) was captured by sequencing in a study of cytomegalovirus exposure and HLA in healthy donors. Points from the study as a whole: There were some public TCRs occurring in many donors, but most TCR sequences were rare. Among the most significant clusters, several appeared linked to common viral pathogens in a later analysis. When a later analysis was performed, an Asian-associated ancestry cluster reportedly had fewer N-insertions than the approximately 690-donor mean. Differences between HLA loci emerged in a later analysis of TCR association rates, with DRB1 most and HLA-C fewest.

With 60 Vbeta and 13 Jbeta primers, the PCR was carried out. The data were produced by immunoSEQ multiplex PCR, yet TCRdb's version contains in-frame clones alone and is incomplete. The sample holds approximately 93,000 clones, over 65% seen once. Of note for this clone: Its antigen is still unknown.

V lost 4 bases and J lost 3, with 9 bases in between. CDR1 is SGHDT, CDR2 YYEEEE, per germline. The CDR3 extends over 13 amino acids. The rearrangement links TRBV5-6 to TRBJ2-3, with D tentatively TRBD2 (6 bases). The TCR was taken from a man between 45 and 60 years old in good health and CMV-seronegative. Material: PBMCs. This chain's CDR3 is CASSLGRTDTQYF. CDR3 nucleotides: TGTGCCAGCAGCCTCGGGAGAACAGATACGCAGTATTTT.